The 3 T cell receptor beta chains listed next were all sequenced from one sample in a study of cytomegalovirus exposure and HLA in healthy donors. 60 Vbeta and 13 Jbeta primers were used in PCR. Sequenced by immunoSEQ multiplex PCR; TCRdb stores in-frame clones only, minus some. The table has more than 45,000 clones, under 75% seen once. The sample was PBMCs. Receptors were obtained from a man younger than 40 in good health and CMV-seronegative.

The V call is TRBV5-6, the J call TRBJ2-7; D gene uncertain. This CDR3 has 14 amino acids. Germline loops: CDR1 SGHDT, CDR2 YYEEEE. V was cut by 3 bases and J by 1 base, with 11 bases left in between. CDR3 bases: TGTGCCAGCAGCTCATCCGGCAGGTCCTACGAGCAGTACTTC. It encodes CASSSSGRSYEQYF.

The chain has TRBV5-1 and TRBJ2-1; 7 positions match TRBD1. In germline, CDR1 is SGHRS, CDR2 YFSETQ. The ends lost 5 bases at V and 8 bases at J; junction bases unmatched: 10. The CDR3 spans 14 residues. CDR3 sequence: CASSSGQSFDEQFF. DNA of the CDR3: TGCGCCAGCAGTTCGGGACAGAGTTTCGATGAGCAGTTCTTC. The entire variable domain, with the rest obtained from reference TRBV5-1 and TRBJ2-1, is as follows: KAGVTQTPRYLIKTRGQQVTLSCSPISGHRSVSWYQQTPGQGLQFLFEYFSETQRNKGNFPGRFSGRQFSNSRSEMNVSTLELGDSALYLCASSSGQSFDEQFFGPGTRLTVL.

The V call is TRBV5-1, the J call TRBJ1-1, with 8 bases matching TRBD1. V trimming: 3 bases; J trimming: 3 bases; junction bases outside the gene matches: 22. Germline V gene sequence: CDR1 SGHRS, CDR2 YFSETQ. The CDR3 has 20 residues. CDR3 region: CASSSGLTFGQGLLDTEAFF. The CDR3 coding sequence is TGCGCCAGCAGCTCGGGACTTACGTTTGGACAGGGACTTTTGGACACTGAAGCTTTCTTT.